The rows below give T cell receptor beta chains drawn from one sample of a study of T cells in Graves' hyperthyroidism and ophthalmopathy. TCRdb called the multiplex PCR reads again in MiXCR, with one record for every CDR3 protein. Of around 800,000 distinct CDR3 sequences listed, roughly 40% are singletons. The sequenced sample consisted of blood. These receptor sequences come from a man between 18 and 29 years old with Graves' hyperthyroidism. Each CDR3 is given with its conserved first and last residue. The D gene is left open where the match is weak. Clone size is given for some rows only: seen once, a few or many times, or a class if the clone is expanded.

NA	TRBJ1-2	NA	TRBV7-6	TGTGCCAGCAGCCCAGCCGGGGTCGGGGGGGGCTACACCTTC	CASSPAGVGGGYTF
NA	TRBJ1-2	few	TRBV5-4	TGTGCCAGCAGCTTGCTTGTTCCGGCAGGGGCTGATGGCTACACCTTC	CASSLLVPAGADGYTF
TRBD1	TRBJ1-3	NA	TRBV7-2	TGTGCCAGCTTGTGGGACAGGAACACCATATATTTT	CASLWDRNTIYF
NA	TRBJ2-2	few	TRBV7-9	TGTGCCAGCAAAGGGGTTAACACCGGGGAGCTGTTTTTT	CASKGVNTGELFF
TRBD1	TRBJ2-6	NA	TRBV28	TGTGCCAGCAGCAGAGGGGACAGGGTAACTTTC	CASSRGDRVTF
NA	TRBJ1-4	NA	TRBV4-1	TGCGCCAGCAGCCAAGAGCCGTCAACTGAAGGACTGTTTTTT	CASSQEPSTEGLFF
TRBD1	TRBJ2-7	NA	TRBV20-1	TGCAGTGCTTCCCCCCCGGGACAGGGGGCTCGGTACTTC	CSASPPGQGARYF
NA	TRBJ1-1	NA	TRBV20-1	TGCAGTGCTAGAGACCCCTTAGGACAGCAGAACACTGAAGCTTTCTTT	CSARDPLGQQNTEAFF
TRBD2	TRBJ2-5	NA	TRBV20-1	TGCAGTGCTAGACGGGTAGGGCTAGCGGGAGAGACCCAGTACTTC	CSARRVGLAGETQYF
TRBD1	TRBJ1-3	NA	TRBV6-1	TGTGCCAGCAGGGAGACAGGGTCAGGAAACACCATATATTTT	CASRETGSGNTIYF
NA	TRBJ1-3	few	TRBV9	TGTGCCAGCACCGATCCCTCTGGAAACACCATATATTTT	CASTDPSGNTIYF
NA	TRBJ2-5	NA	TRBV4-1	TGTGCCAGCAGCCAATTCCTCCACCTAGCCGGGCAGACCCAGTACTTC	CASSQFLHLAGQTQYF
NA	TRBJ2-7	many	TRBV15	TGTGCCACCAGCACCATACTCGTTACAGGGATCCACGAGCAGTACTTC	CATSTILVTGIHEQYF
NA	TRBJ2-5	NA	TRBV7-9	TGTGCCAGCAGCTTTAGGGACCAAGAGACCCAGTACTTC	CASSFRDQETQYF
TRBD1	TRBJ1-2	few	TRBV9	TGTGCCAGCAGCCAACGGGACAGCTATGGCTACACCTTC	CASSQRDSYGYTF
NA	TRBJ1-2	NA	TRBV10-3	TGTGCCATCAGGGGGCTGGATGGCTACACCTTC	CAIRGLDGYTF
NA	TRBJ1-2	many	TRBV29-1	TGCAGCGTTGCCTCACAGGGTGTCTACTATGGCTACACCTTC	CSVASQGVYYGYTF
NA	TRBJ1-5	many	TRBV7-7	TGTGCTAGCAGCTTATACCCCGGTCAGCCCCAGCATTTT	CASSLYPGQPQHF
NA	TRBJ2-7	NA	TRBV25-1	TGTGCCAGCAGTGTAGGCCCAGGGGAAGCCTACGAGCAGTACTTC	CASSVGPGEAYEQYF
NA	TRBJ1-2	NA	TRBV7-8	TGTGCCAGCAGACGAGCGGGCCACTATGGCTACACCTTC	CASRRAGHYGYTF
TRBD1	TRBJ2-7	many	TRBV20-1	TGCAGTTTCGCAGGGGGCTACGAGCAGTACTTC	CSFAGGYEQYF
TRBD1	TRBJ1-4	many	TRBV7-2	TGTGCCAGCAGCTTAGGCGTAGCAGGGGGCCAGGAAAAACTGTTTTTT	CASSLGVAGGQEKLFF
NA	TRBJ1-1	NA	TRBV6-6	TGTGCCAGCAGTTCTCAGGGACACCTAATTGCTTTCTTT	CASSSQGHLIAFF
NA	TRBJ2-5	few	TRBV7-2	TGTGCCAGCAGTTATTCACTACAAGAGACCCAGTACTTC	CASSYSLQETQYF
NA	TRBJ1-1	many	TRBV6-5	TGTGCCAGCAGTTACCAGGGAAACACTGAAGCTTTCTTT	CASSYQGNTEAFF
TRBD1	TRBJ1-5	few	TRBV6-2/TRBV6-3	TGTGCCAGCAGGGACAGGGGGCGCGTTCAGCCCCAGCATTTT	CASRDRGRVQPQHF
TRBD2	TRBJ2-5	many	TRBV29-1	TGCAGCGTGAAGGGTGCGGGGGGCCAAGAGACCCAGTACTTC	CSVKGAGGQETQYF
NA	TRBJ2-5	NA	TRBV15	TGTGCCACCAGCAGAGAGTCAGGGTTGGAGACCCAGTACTTC	CATSRESGLETQYF
NA	TRBJ2-7	NA	TRBV13	TGTGCCAGCTCGGGAGTCTCCCACGAGCAGTACTTC	CASSGVSHEQYF
TRBD2	TRBJ2-2	NA	TRBV24-1	TGTGCCAGCAGTTGGACTAGCGGCTCCGCCGGGGAGCTGTTTTTT	CASSWTSGSAGELFF
NA	TRBJ2-2	few	TRBV15	TGTGCCACCAGCAGAGAAGGGATCCCCACCGGGGAGCTGTTTTTT	CATSREGIPTGELFF
NA	TRBJ2-5	many	TRBV9	TGTGCCAGCAGTGCTTCCCTCGTGGAGACCCAGTACTTC	CASSASLVETQYF
TRBD1	TRBJ1-6	once	TRBV19	TGTGCCAGTACCCTCCCCGGGACAGGGGGCGATTCACCCCTCCACTTT	CASTLPGTGGDSPLHF
NA	TRBJ1-1	many	TRBV10-3	TGTGCCATCAGTGAGGGACCGCGGGACACTGAAGCTTTCTTT	CAISEGPRDTEAFF
NA	TRBJ1-2	few	TRBV5-8	TGTGCCAGCAGCTTGTTAGGGCAGGGAGGGTATGGCTACACCTTC	CASSLLGQGGYGYTF
NA	TRBJ2-7	few	TRBV15	TGTGCCACCAGCAGAGAAGTGGGGTCCCTTGGTTTTTACGAGCAGTACTTC	CATSREVGSLGFYEQYF
NA	TRBJ2-7	NA	TRBV7-9	TGTGCCAGCAGCCCCGGAGAAGGAGTTCAAGCCCTCTACGAGCAGTACTTC	CASSPGEGVQALYEQYF
TRBD2	TRBJ2-7	NA	TRBV20-1	TGCAGTGCACGAACCAGGGACTACTCCTACGAGCAGTACTTC	CSARTRDYSYEQYF
TRBD2	TRBJ2-5	few	TRBV2	TGTGCCAGCAGTGAGAGCGGGGAGTACCAAGAGACCCAGTACTTC	CASSESGEYQETQYF
TRBD1	TRBJ1-5	few	TRBV4-2	TGTGCCAGCAGCCAAGAAGGGACAGGCAATCAGCCCCAGCATTTT	CASSQEGTGNQPQHF
TRBD1	TRBJ1-6	NA	TRBV5-1	TGCGCCAGCAGCGAGGGACAGACTTGGGGTGGCTCACCCCTCCACTTT	CASSEGQTWGGSPLHF
NA	TRBJ1-2	NA	TRBV20-1	TGCAGTGGCGCCACAGCCATGGGCTACACCTTC	CSGATAMGYTF
NA	TRBJ1-1	NA	TRBV2	TGTGCCAGCAGATCTTTCGGGCAACACACTGAAGCTTTCTTT	CASRSFGQHTEAFF
TRBD1	TRBJ1-2	NA	TRBV6-1	TGTGCCAGCACCCGGACAGGGGCTTTAGCTAACTATGGCTACACCTTC	CASTRTGALANYGYTF
NA	TRBJ2-5	few	TRBV6-5	TGTGCCAGCAGTTACCGGTACCAAGAGACCCAGTACTTC	CASSYRYQETQYF
NA	TRBJ1-4	few	TRBV7-2	TGTGCCAGCAGCTTGATTACAGGGCCCTTGGCTAATGAAAAACTGTTTTTT	CASSLITGPLANEKLFF
TRBD1	TRBJ1-3	NA	TRBV10-2	TGCGCCAGCAGTCGGACAGGGTGGAACACCATATATTTT	CASSRTGWNTIYF
NA	TRBJ1-6	few	TRBV4-1	TGCGCCAGCAGCCAAGCGACATTGTATAATTCACCCCTCCACTTT	CASSQATLYNSPLHF
NA	TRBJ1-4	once	TRBV5-5	TGCGCCAGCAGCTTGGCCTCGGCGGGCGGAGCTAATGAAAAACTGTTTTTT	CASSLASAGGANEKLFF
NA	TRBJ1-5	many	TRBV19	TGTGCCAGTAGTATCGGGCAGGGTAGGCAGCCCCAGCATTTT	CASSIGQGRQPQHF
TRBD1	TRBJ1-2	few	TRBV19	TGTGCCAGTAATCAGGGGGCGCGCCCTATACCCCTCTATGGCTACACCTTC	CASNQGARPIPLYGYTF
NA	TRBJ2-5	NA	TRBV9	TGTGCCAGCAGCGTAGGGACTGCCCCAGAGACCCAGTACTTC	CASSVGTAPETQYF
NA	TRBJ2-7	many	TRBV20-1	TGCAGTGCCGGAGGATCCTACGAGCAGTACTTC	CSAGGSYEQYF
NA	TRBJ2-7	NA	TRBV5-6	TGTGCCAGCAGCTTGGGGATAGGAGGGGCCTACGAGCAGTACTTC	CASSLGIGGAYEQYF